What follows are 23 T cell receptor beta chains derived from one specimen sequenced in a study of CD8 T cells in Susac syndrome (dated by TCRdb to the late 2010s). The protocol used for the library was the immunoSEQ multiplex PCR assay. RNA was extracted using the RNeasy kit, and roughly 0.5 to 1 microgram was reverse transcribed with random hexamers. In-frame beta chains were kept once TCRdb had trimmed the public reads at Q25 with fastp and called clones with MiXCR. All rows with the same CDR3 protein become a single entry with the most common DNA and genes. Present in this sample are some 120,000 distinct CDR3 sequences, 91% of which were seen just once. The biggest ten clones account for around 0.25% of the sample. Sequenced sample: CD8+ T cells from PBMCs. Receptors were obtained from a human donor with multiple sclerosis.

The chain is built from TRBV9 and TRBJ2-1, with D perhaps TRBD2 (6 bases). The CDR3 consists of 18 residues. The germline V gene encodes CDR1 SGDLS and CDR2 YYNGEE. Trimming took 1 base from V and 3 from J, leaving 20 bases between them. The CDR3 region is CASSVHLASATLYNEQFF. As DNA, the CDR3 is TGTGCCAGCAGCGTACATCTGGCTAGCGCTACCCTCTACAATGAGCAGTTCTTC.

The genes are TRBV6-5 and TRBJ1-1; D is unclear. Germline values: CDR1 MNHEY, CDR2 SVGAGI. The V and J ends lost 3 bases and 4 bases respectively, with 21 bases between them. The CDR3 is 17 residues long. The CDR3 nucleotides are TGTGCCAGCAGTTATTTTGGGCGTGATTGGGTTGCCACTGAAGCTTTCTTT. Protein: CASSYFGRDWVATEAFF.

The rearrangement uses TRBV3-1 and TRBJ1-2; unclear D gene. The germline gives CDR1 LGHDT, CDR2 YNNKEL (reference sequence). The CDR3 is 15 residues long. Trimming pared 4 bases from V and 3 bases from J, leaving 15 bases between. The CDR3 protein is CASSPTRVGYYGYTF. The CDR3 bases are TGTGCCAGCAGCCCGACGCGGGTGGGGTACTATGGCTACACCTTC.

This rearrangement joins TRBV12-3 or TRBV12-4 to TRBJ2-7; 7 bases map to TRBD1. The CDR3 runs 14 residues. J was trimmed by 2 bases and V by 5 bases; bases with no gene match: 6. CDR3 sequence (DNA): TGTGCCAGCAGTGCCGAAGACAGGGCCTACGAGCAGTACTTC. Amino acids: CASSAEDRAYEQYF.

Here the CDR3 DNA reads TGTGCTAGTGGCCCCGCTGGAACCAATGAGCAGTTCTTC. Encoded protein: CASGPAGTNEQFF. The chain links TRBV12-5 to TRBJ2-1; D is uncertain. V was cut by 6 bases and J by 6 bases, with 12 bases left in between. The CDR3 has 13 residues. CDR1 and CDR2 from the germline V gene are LGHNT and FRNRAP.

This chain links TRBV19 with TRBJ1-1; D not resolved. Germline assignment: CDR1 LNHDA and CDR2 SQIVND (reference sequence). The V gene lost 3 bases and the J gene lost 5 bases, with 10 bases spanning the gap. The CDR3 contains 13 residues. CDR3 sequence: CASSIEAWTEAFF. Here the CDR3 DNA reads TGTGCCAGTAGTATCGAGGCGTGGACTGAAGCTTTCTTT.

This clonotype showed up just once. Because the CDR3's place on the DNA is in doubt, the DNA is left out and the CDR3 is given as listed by TCRdb. The chain's CDR3 is CRLARLAGSPGSCFF. J is TRBJ2-2 and V is TRBV20-1; TRBD2 was called by the table and not checked on the DNA. Including both end residues, the CDR3 is 15 amino acids long. CDR1 and CDR2 from the germline V gene are DFQATT and SNEGSKA (reference sequence).

The gene calls are TRBV7-9 and TRBJ1-5; no firm D call. Between the trimmed V and J ends, which lost 1 base and 5 bases, there was a span of 9 bases. This CDR3 region has 14 residues. Germline CDR1 is SEHNR and CDR2 is FQNEAQ (reference sequence). CDR3 nucleotide sequence: TGTGCCAGCAGCTTAGGGCAATTCGATCAGCCCCAGCATTTT. It encodes CASSLGQFDQPQHF.

V gene TRBV4-1 combines with J gene TRBJ2-7, with TRBD2 matching 8 bases. Trimming removed 3 bases from V and 3 bases from J; junction bases left unmatched: 7. The CDR3 loop spans 15 amino acids. CDR1 is MGHRA and CDR2 is YSYEKL in the germline V gene. CDR3 region: CASSHGLAPNYEQYF. CDR3 coding DNA: TGCGCCAGCAGCCATGGACTAGCACCAAACTACGAGCAGTACTTC.

There are a few counts of this clonotype. This chain connects TRBV10-3 to TRBJ2-7; the D gene is possibly TRBD2 (5 bases). The CDR3 length is 15 residues. CDR1 and CDR2 from the germline V gene are ENHRY and SYGVKD. V shed 8 bases and J shed 0 bases, with 17 bases lying between them. The CDR3 loop is CAIANLEGSSYEQYF. The CDR3 region has the DNA TGTGCCATCGCCAACCTTGAAGGGAGCTCCTACGAGCAGTACTTC.

The rearrangement uses TRBV20-1 and TRBJ1-2; D is undetermined. Germline CDR1 DFQATT, CDR2 SNEGSKA (reference sequence). This CDR3 is 15 amino acids long. Trimming pared 4 bases from V and 2 bases from J, leaving 17 bases between. CDR3 nucleotides: TGCAGTGCTAAAAATAGACGGGCGGAAAACTATGGCTACACCTTC. It yields the protein CSAKNRRAENYGYTF.

With respect to this clonotype: At one of its ends the junction is not consistent with the germline gene, which may arise from a read error. V usage is TRBV27 and J usage is TRBJ1-5; a weak D match, TRBD1 (6 bases). The germline CDR1 and CDR2 sequences are MNHEY and SMNVEV (reference sequence). This CDR3 has 14 amino acids. CDR3 DNA sequence: TGTGCCAGCAGTTTTCAGGGGCCGAATCAGTCCCAGCATTTT. Protein product: CASSFQGPNQSQHF.

V usage is TRBV18 and J usage is TRBJ2-1, with D perhaps being TRBD1 or TRBD2 (5 bases each). Germline CDR1 reads KGHSH; CDR2 reads LQKENI. The length of the CDR3 is 14 residues. The ends were cut back, 3 bases at V and 8 bases at J, with 14 bases in the middle. The CDR3: CASSPQGALDEQFF. The CDR3 coding sequence is TGTGCCAGCTCACCCCAGGGAGCCCTGGATGAGCAGTTCTTC.

V is TRBV30 and J is TRBJ2-7; 10 nucleotides align to TRBD1. There are 12 residues in the CDR3. In germline, CDR1 is GTSNPN, CDR2 SVGIG (reference sequence). V was clipped by 5 bases and J by 4 bases; unmatched bases: 2. CDR3: CAWGQGVYEQYF. The CDR3 region has the DNA TGTGCCTGGGGACAGGGGGTTTACGAGCAGTACTTC.

The chain combines TRBV4-3 with TRBJ2-1; D is perhaps TRBD1 (6 bases). Looked up from germline, CDR1 is LGHNA and CDR2 is YSLEER. The V end lost 0 bases, the J end lost 8 bases, and 11 bases lay between the germline ends. There are 14 residues in the CDR3. The CDR3 sequence is CASSQDQAGDEQFF. The CDR3 DNA reads as TGCGCCAGCAGCCAAGATCAGGCAGGGGATGAGCAGTTCTTC.

This chain connects TRBV20-1 to TRBJ2-7, with 9 bases that match TRBD2. Trimming took 3 bases from V and 1 from J; bases not matched to a gene: 13. Germline V CDR1 and CDR2: DFQATT, SNEGSKA (reference sequence). The CDR3 covers 17 residues. CDR3 loop: CSARRWVNSGRSYEQYF. In nucleotides, the CDR3 is TGCAGTGCTAGGCGTTGGGTAAATAGCGGGAGATCCTACGAGCAGTACTTC.

CDR3 in amino acids: CASSLAGTEAFF. In nucleotides, the CDR3 is TGTGCCAGCAGCTTAGCTGGAACTGAAGCTTTCTTT. The chain links TRBV7-9 to TRBJ1-1; D gene ambiguous. V was pared by 0 bases and J by 5 bases, with 4 bases between. There are 12 residues in the CDR3. The germline V gene encodes CDR1 SEHNR and CDR2 FQNEAQ (reference sequence).

This clonotype was seen just once. This rearrangement joins TRBV5-1 to TRBJ2-7; 7 nucleotides line up with TRBD1. The CDR3 is 14 residues long. The V and J ends lost 4 bases and 2 bases, in that order; junction bases with no gene match: 6. Germline V gives CDR1 SGHRS, CDR2 YFSETQ. CDR3 coding DNA: TGCGCCAGCAGCCCAGGGACAGTCACCTACGAGCAGTACTTC. Translating it yields CASSPGTVTYEQYF.

This clonotype appeared once. This sequence joins TRBV7-8 and TRBJ1-4; TRBD1 might be the D (6 bases). The length of the CDR3 is 14 residues. V shed 1 base and J shed 7 bases, with 10 bases lying between them. Germline CDR1 and CDR2: SGHVS and FQNEAQ. CDR3 residues: CASSLEQGGEKLFF. The CDR3 DNA reads as TGTGCCAGCAGCTTAGAACAGGGTGGTGAAAAACTGTTTTTT.

CDR3 sequence reads: CASSILWGTEAFF. CDR3 nucleotides: TGTGCCAGCAGTATTCTATGGGGCACTGAAGCTTTCTTT. The chain joins TRBV12-3 or TRBV12-4 to TRBJ1-1; D unclear. V was trimmed by 5 bases and J by 4 bases, leaving 11 bases between them. This CDR3 contains 13 residues.

This clonotype was counted once. The chain employs TRBV19 and TRBJ2-1, with D unclear. The CDR3 is 13 residues long. Germline values: CDR1 LNHDA, CDR2 SQIVND (reference sequence). The V gene lost 2 bases and the J gene lost 9 bases, with 11 bases spanning the gap. CDR3 DNA: TGTGCCAGTAGTATAATGGTCAGTCCTGAGCAGTTCTTC. This encodes CASSIMVSPEQFF.

The rearrangement uses TRBV27 and TRBJ2-5; TRBD2 aligns across 11 bases. Germline-derived CDR1 and CDR2 are MNHEY and SMNVEV (reference sequence). Trimming took 0 bases from V and 5 from J; bases not matched to a gene: 8. CDR3 length equals 17 residues. The CDR3 DNA reads TGTGCCAGCAGTTTATCAATAGCGGGAGGGCCGGGGGAGACCCAGTACTTC. The encoded protein is CASSLSIAGGPGETQYF.

The chain combines TRBV13 with TRBJ2-1; no reliable D call. The germline V gene encodes CDR1 PRHDT and CDR2 FYEKMQ (reference sequence). CDR3 length: 15 amino acids. Trimming stripped 5 bases from V and 1 base from J, with 12 bases between. The CDR3: CASSHYGTSYNEQFF. The CDR3 bases are TGTGCCAGCAGCCATTACGGAACTTCCTACAATGAGCAGTTCTTC.